What follows are 4 T cell receptor beta chains derived from one specimen sequenced in a study of blood T cell repertoires in COVID-19. TCRdb keeps only in-frame clones here, not all; method: immunoSEQ multiplex PCR. The data show about 190,000 clones, around 84% seen once. The sample was PBMCs or T cells enriched from blood (not recorded which). These receptors came from a woman between 25 and 40 years old who had recovered from COVID-19.

The V and J genes are TRBV19 and TRBJ2-7; 7 bases fit TRBD1. Germline CDR1 and CDR2: LNHDA and SQIVND (reference sequence). This CDR3 comprises 16 residues. J was trimmed by 2 bases and V by 5 bases; bases with no gene match: 12. This CDR3 is CASSLGTAFGAYEQYF. The CDR3 DNA follows: TGTGCCAGTAGTCTAGGGACAGCCTTCGGGGCCTACGAGCAGTACTTC.

The rearrangement links TRBV19 to TRBJ2-1, with 8 bases matching TRBD1. With 5 bases clipped from V and 4 bases from J, the junction kept 13 bases outside the gene matches. There are 17 residues in the CDR3. Germline V CDR1 and CDR2: LNHDA, SQIVND (reference sequence). The CDR3 sequence: CASSPNSGGAGYNEQFF. In nucleotides, the CDR3 is TGTGCCAGTAGTCCCAACTCAGGGGGCGCGGGGTACAATGAGCAGTTCTTC.

This clone turned up a few times. This chain uses TRBV11-2 with TRBJ2-7; the match to TRBD1 covers 9 bases. V lost 1 base to trimming and J lost 3 bases; unmatched junction nucleotides: 10. Germline V CDR1 and CDR2: SGHAT, FQNNGV. The length of the CDR3 is 17 residues. CDR3 sequence: CASSLGSLWTGDYEQYF. DNA of the CDR3: TGTGCCAGCAGCTTAGGATCTCTTTGGACAGGGGACTACGAGCAGTACTTC.

This clone was picked up one time. The CDR3 nucleotides read TGTGCCAGCAGCCTACGGGGACAGGGGCGAAGCTCCTATAATTCACCCCTCCACTTT. This sequence encodes CASSLRGQGRSSYNSPLHF. J is TRBJ1-6 and V is TRBV2, with 10 bases aligning to TRBD1. The CDR3 covers 19 residues. Germline V gives CDR1 SNHLY, CDR2 FYNNEI. The V and J ends lost 6 bases and 0 bases, in that order; junction bases with no gene match: 11.